This record covers a single T cell receptor (beta chain). This clone was seen only once. Its antigen is unknown. Base qualities are missing; no much larger clone stands one base away. The source of the sample is a study of blood T cell repertoires in COVID-19 (dated by TCRdb to the early 2020s). The study in broad terms: Collaborator samples came from the United States, Italy and Spain and covered acute and convalescent phases of COVID-19. The material from the prospective study consisted of cDNA or gDNA derived from T cells, B-cell-depleted T cells, or PBMCs. Subjects who had been exposed to COVID-19, were actively infected with it, or had recovered from it provided the deeply sampled blood TCRbeta repertoires that made up the dataset. The repertoires were released in a freely available public database meant as a resource for research on the immune response to SARS-CoV-2. The samples were drawn from the first 160 participants of the ongoing ImmuneRACE study and from over 950 subjects provided by 6 global collaborators. A de-identified subject ID, COVID-19 status, age in years and sex were almost always included in the sample metadata. Where HLA class I and class II types were available, the types were taken from metadata supplied by the sample provider, not from assay-based typing.

Based on the germline V gene, the CDR1 and CDR2 sequences are MNHNS and SASEGT. The CDR3 spans 16 residues, from the cysteine through the phenylalanine. Only the CDR3 DNA is retained, 48 bases long and in frame from the first base. After removal of 2 bases from V and 6 bases from J, the junction retains 6 bases not matched to a gene. TCRbeta CDR3 regions were amplified from genomic DNA using the immunoSEQ Assay, a bias-controlled multiplex PCR. In the authors' own workflow: The number of nucleated cells in each sample was estimated from the amplification of reference gene primers within the assay. To quantify the absolute abundance of each unique TCRbeta CDR3 rearrangement, sequence reads were collapsed and filtered. For each sample, productive Simpson clonality was calculated by taking the square root of Simpson's diversity index across productive rearrangements. TCRdb mirrors the immuneACCESS table, restricted to in-frame sequences. Some clones are absent from its copies; in checked studies, under half trace to an unresolved V gene, and the reason for the others is unknown. V and J calls and clone size are copied from that table; D and trimming were computed from the DNA. For this sample the table gives approximately 220,000 clones, of which over 70% were detected only once. The top ten constitute roughly 7.9% of the sample.

Whole blood was collected in K2EDTA tubes by collaborating institutions according to the institutions' own protocols. For TCRbeta analysis, collaborators shipped samples as frozen whole blood, isolated PBMCs, or DNA extracted from either of those sample types. Points the paper makes about the study in general: How much clinical and demographic metadata was included differed by source and by participant, and the metadata was provided uncurated.

The chain is encoded by TRBV6-1 joined to TRBJ1-4; TRBD1 agrees with 10 junctional bases. The receptor was isolated from a woman older than 75 with acute or convalescent COVID-19. The specimen sequenced was peripheral blood. The CDR3 sequence is CASSERFGTGDEKLFF. The base sequence is TGTGCCAGCAGTGAACGATTTGGGACAGGGGATGAAAAACTGTTTTTT.